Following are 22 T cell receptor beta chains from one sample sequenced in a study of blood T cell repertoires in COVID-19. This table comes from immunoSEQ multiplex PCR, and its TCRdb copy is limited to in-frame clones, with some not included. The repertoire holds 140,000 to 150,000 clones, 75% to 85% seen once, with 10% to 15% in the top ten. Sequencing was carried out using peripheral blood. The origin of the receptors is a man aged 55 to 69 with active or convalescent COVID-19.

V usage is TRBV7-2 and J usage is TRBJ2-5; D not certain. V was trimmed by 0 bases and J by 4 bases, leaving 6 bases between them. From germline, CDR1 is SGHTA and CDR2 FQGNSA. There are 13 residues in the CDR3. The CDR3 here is CASSLAAGETQYF. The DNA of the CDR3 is TGTGCCAGCAGCTTAGCGGCTGGAGAGACCCAGTACTTC.

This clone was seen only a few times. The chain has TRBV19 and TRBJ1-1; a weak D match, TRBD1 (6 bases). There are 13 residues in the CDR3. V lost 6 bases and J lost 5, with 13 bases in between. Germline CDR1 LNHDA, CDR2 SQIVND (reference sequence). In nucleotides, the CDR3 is TGTGCCAGTAGCCAAAACAGGGTAACTGAAGCTTTCTTT. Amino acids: CASSQNRVTEAFF.

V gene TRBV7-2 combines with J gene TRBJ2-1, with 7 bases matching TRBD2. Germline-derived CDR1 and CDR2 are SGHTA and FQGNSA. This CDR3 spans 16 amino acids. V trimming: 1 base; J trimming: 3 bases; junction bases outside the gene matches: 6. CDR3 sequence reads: CASSLVGSGYYNEQFF. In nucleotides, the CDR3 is TGTGCCAGCAGCTTAGTGGGTAGCGGGTACTACAATGAGCAGTTCTTC.

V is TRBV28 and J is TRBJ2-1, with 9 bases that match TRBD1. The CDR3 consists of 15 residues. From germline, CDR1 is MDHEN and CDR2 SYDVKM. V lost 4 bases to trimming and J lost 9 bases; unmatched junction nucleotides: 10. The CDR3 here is CASSSRDRDSFEQFF. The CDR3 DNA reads TGTGCCAGCAGTTCCCGGGACAGGGATAGTTTTGAGCAGTTCTTC.

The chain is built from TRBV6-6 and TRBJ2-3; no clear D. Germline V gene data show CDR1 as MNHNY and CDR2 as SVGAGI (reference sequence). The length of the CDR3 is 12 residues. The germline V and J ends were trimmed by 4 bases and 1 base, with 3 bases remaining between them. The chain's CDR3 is CASSSGTDTQYF. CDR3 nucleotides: TGTGCCAGCAGTTCGGGCACAGATACGCAGTATTTT.

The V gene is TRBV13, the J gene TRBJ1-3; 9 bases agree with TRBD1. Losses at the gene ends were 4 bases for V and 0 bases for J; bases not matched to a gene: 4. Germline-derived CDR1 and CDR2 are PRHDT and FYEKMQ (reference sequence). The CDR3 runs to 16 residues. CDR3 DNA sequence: TGTGCCAGCAGCTGGGGACAGGGCCCCTCTGGAAACACCATATATTTT. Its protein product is CASSWGQGPSGNTIYF. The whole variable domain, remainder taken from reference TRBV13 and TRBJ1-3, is AAGVIQSPRHLIKEKRETATLKCYPIPRHDTVYWYQQGPGQDPQFLISFYEKMQSDKGSIPDRFSAQQFSDYHSELNMSSLELGDSALYFCASSWGQGPSGNTIYFGEGSWLTVV.

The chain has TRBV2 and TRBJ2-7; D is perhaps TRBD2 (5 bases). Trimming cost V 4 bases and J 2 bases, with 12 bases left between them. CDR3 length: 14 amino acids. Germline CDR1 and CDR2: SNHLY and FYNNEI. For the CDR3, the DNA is TGTGCCAGCAGTGCTGGGAGCATCACCTACGAGCAGTACTTC. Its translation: CASSAGSITYEQYF.

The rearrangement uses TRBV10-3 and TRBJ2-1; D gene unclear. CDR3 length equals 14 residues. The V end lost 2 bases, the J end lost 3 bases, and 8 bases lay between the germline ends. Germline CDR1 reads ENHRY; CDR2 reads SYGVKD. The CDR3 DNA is TGTGCCATCAGTGAGGACTTGGACTACAATGAGCAGTTCTTC. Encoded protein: CAISEDLDYNEQFF.

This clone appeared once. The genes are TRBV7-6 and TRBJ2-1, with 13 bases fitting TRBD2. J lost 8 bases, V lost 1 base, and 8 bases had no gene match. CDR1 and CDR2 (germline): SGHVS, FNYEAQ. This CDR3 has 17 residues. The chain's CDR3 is CASSLEPTSGRGYEQFF. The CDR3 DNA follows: TGTGCCAGCAGCTTAGAGCCCACTAGCGGGAGGGGGTATGAGCAGTTCTTC.

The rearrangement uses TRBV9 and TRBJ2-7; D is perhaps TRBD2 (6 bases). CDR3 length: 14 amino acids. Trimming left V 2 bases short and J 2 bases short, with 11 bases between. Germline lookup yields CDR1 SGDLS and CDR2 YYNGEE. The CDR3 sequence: CASSVGLSTYEQYF. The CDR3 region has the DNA TGTGCCAGCAGCGTGGGACTTTCAACCTACGAGCAGTACTTC. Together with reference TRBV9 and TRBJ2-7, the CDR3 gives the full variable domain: DSGVTQTPKHLITATGQRVTLRCSPRSGDLSVYWYQQSLDQGLQFLIQYYNGEERAKGNILERFSAQQFPDLHSELNLSSLELGDSALYFCASSVGLSTYEQYFGPGTRLTVT.

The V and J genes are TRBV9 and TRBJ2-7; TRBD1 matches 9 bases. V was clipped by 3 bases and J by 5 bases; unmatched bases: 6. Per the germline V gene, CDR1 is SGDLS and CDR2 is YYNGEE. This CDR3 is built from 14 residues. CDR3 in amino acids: CASSAGTGMDEQYF. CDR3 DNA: TGTGCCAGCAGCGCCGGGACAGGGATGGACGAGCAGTACTTC.

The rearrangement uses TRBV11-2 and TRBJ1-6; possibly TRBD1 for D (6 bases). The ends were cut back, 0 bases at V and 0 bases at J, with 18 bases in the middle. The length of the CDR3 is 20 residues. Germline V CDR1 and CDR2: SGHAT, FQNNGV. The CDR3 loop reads CASSLDQTGVTSSYNSPLHF. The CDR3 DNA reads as TGTGCCAGCAGCTTAGATCAGACAGGCGTCACAAGCTCCTATAATTCACCCCTCCACTTT.

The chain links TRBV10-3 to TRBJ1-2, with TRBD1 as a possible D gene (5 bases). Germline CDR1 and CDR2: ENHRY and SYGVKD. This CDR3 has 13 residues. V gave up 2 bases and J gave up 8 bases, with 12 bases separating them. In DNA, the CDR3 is TGTGCCATCAGTGAGAATGGAGGGGAGGGCTACACCTTC. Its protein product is CAISENGGEGYTF.

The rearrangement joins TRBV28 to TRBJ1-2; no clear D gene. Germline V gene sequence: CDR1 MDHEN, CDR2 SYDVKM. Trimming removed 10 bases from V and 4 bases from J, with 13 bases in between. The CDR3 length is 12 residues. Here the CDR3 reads CATRTAGYGYTF. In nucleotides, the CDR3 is TGTGCCACCAGAACGGCAGGCTATGGCTACACCTTC.

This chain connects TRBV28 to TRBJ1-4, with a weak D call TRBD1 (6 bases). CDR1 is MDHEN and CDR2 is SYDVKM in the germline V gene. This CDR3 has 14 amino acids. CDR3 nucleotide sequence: TGTGCAATCGGGGGGGCTTCAACTAATGAAAAACTGTTTTTT. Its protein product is CAIGGASTNEKLFF. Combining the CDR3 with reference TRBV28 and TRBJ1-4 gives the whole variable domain DVKVTQSSRYLVKRTGEKVFLECVQDMDHENMFWYRQDPGLGLRLIYFSYDVKMKEKGDIPEGYSVSREKKERFSLILESASTNQTSMYLCAIGGASTNEKLFFGSGTQLSVL.

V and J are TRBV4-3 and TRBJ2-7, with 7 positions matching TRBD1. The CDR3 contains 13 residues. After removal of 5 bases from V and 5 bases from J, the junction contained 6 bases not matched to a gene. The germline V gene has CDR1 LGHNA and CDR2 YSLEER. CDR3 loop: CASSADRAHEQYF. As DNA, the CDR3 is TGCGCCAGCAGCGCCGACAGGGCCCACGAGCAGTACTTC.

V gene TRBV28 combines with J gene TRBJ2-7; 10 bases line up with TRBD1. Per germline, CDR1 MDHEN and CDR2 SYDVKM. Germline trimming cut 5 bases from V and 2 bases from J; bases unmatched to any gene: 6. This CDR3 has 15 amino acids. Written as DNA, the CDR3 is TGTGCCAGCAGTCCCAGGGACAGGGGTGCCTACGAGCAGTACTTC. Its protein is CASSPRDRGAYEQYF.

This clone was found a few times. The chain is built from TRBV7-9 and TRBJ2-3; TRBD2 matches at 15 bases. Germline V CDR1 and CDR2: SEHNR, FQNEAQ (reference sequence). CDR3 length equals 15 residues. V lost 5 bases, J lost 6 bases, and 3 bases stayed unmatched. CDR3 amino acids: CASSPGLAGGDTQYF. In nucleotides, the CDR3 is TGTGCCAGCAGCCCGGGACTAGCGGGAGGTGATACGCAGTATTTT.

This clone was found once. In DNA, the CDR3 is TGTGCCATCAGTGCCGGAGGGGCCTACGAGCAGTACTTC. Protein product: CAISAGGAYEQYF. The V gene is TRBV10-3, the J gene TRBJ2-7, with D tentatively TRBD2 (6 bases). The CDR3 covers 13 residues. V gave up 4 bases and J gave up 2 bases, with 9 bases separating them. Germline V gene data show CDR1 as ENHRY and CDR2 as SYGVKD.

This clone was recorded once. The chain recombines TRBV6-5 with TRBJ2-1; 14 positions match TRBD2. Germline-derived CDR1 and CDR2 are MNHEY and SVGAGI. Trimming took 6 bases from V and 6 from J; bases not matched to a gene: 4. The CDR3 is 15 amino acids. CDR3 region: CASSSGTSGGNEQFF. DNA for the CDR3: TGTGCCAGCAGCTCAGGGACTAGCGGGGGCAATGAGCAGTTCTTC.

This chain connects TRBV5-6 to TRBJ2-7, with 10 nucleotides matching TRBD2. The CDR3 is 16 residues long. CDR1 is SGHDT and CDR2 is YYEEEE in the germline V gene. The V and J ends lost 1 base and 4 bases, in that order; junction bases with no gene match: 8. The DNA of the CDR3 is TGTGCCAGCAGCTTGCGGAGCGGGAGGGGCAGATACGAGCAGTACTTC. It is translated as CASSLRSGRGRYEQYF.

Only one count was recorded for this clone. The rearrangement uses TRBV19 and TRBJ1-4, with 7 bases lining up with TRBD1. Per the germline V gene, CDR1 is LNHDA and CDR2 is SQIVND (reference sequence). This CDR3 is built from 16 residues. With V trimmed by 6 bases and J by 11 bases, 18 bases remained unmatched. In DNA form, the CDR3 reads TGTGCCAGTAGACGGGACAGCTCCCCACTAGTGTGGAAACTGTTTTTT. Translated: CASRRDSSPLVWKLFF.